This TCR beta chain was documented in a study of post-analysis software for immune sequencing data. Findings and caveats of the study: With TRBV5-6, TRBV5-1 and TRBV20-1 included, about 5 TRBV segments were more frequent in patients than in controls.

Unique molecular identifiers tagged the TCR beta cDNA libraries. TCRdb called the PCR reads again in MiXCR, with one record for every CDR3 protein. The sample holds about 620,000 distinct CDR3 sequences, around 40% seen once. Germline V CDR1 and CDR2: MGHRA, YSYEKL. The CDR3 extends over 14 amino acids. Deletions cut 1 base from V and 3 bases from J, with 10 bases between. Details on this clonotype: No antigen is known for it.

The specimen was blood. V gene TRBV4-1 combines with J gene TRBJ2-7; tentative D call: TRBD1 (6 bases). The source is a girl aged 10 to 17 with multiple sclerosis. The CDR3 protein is CASSQGPRGYEQYF. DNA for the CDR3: TGCGCCAGCAGCCAAGGCCCCAGGGGCTACGAGCAGTACTTC.